This TCR beta chain comes out of a study of T cell responses to AZD1222 COVID-19 vaccine. Study outcomes and limitations: Dominant CD4 TCR responses targeted spike regions 160-218 and 743-854. Repertoire sampling occurred only after the peak T cell response. Of the AZD1222 recipients, only 5 or 6 were seropositive at baseline. Females made up more of the donors, who were largely white British, and clonal diversity may have come out too low.

The CDR3 consists of 13 residues. V was clipped by 6 bases and J by 5 bases, with 13 bases between them. CDR1 is MNHEY, CDR2 SVGAGI, per germline. Details on this clone: No antigen is known for it.

Sequencing used immunoSEQ multiplex PCR; TCRdb keeps in-frame clones, though not all of them. The profile shows 150,000 to 200,000 clones, 90% of them singletons. The sequencing used peripheral blood, collected 28 days after the second AZD1222 dose. V and J are TRBV6-5 and TRBJ2-5; D tentatively reads TRBD1 or TRBD2 (5 bases each). This receptor was identified in an adult who received the AZD1222 COVID-19 vaccine. CDR3 amino acids: CASSWGIWETQYF. The CDR3 coding sequence is TGTGCCAGCAGCTGGGGGATCTGGGAGACCCAGTACTTC.